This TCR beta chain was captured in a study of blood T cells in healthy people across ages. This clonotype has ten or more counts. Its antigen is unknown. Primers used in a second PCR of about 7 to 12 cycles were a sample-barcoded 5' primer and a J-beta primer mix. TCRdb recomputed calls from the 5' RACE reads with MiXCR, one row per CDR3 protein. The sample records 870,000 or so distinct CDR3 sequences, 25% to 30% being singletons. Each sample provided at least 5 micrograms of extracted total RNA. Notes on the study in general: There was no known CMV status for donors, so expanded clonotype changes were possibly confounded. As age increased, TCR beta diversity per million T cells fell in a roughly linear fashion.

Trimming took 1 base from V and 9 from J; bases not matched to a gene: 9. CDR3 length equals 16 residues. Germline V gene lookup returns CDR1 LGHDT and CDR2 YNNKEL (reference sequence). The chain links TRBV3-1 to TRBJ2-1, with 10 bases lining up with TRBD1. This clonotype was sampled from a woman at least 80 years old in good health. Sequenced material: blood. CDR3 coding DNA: TGTGCCAGCAGCCAAGGCTCGGGGACAGGGGTTTTTGAGCAGTTCTTC. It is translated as CASSQGSGTGVFEQFF.